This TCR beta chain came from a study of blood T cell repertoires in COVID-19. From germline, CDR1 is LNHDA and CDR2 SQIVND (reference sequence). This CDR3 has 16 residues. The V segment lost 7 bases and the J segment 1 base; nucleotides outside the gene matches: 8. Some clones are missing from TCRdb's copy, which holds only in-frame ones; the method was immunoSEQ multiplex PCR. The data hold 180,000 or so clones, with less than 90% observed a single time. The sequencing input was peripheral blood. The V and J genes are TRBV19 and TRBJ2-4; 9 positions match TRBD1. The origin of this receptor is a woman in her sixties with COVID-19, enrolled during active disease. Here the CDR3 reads CASTNGTGRAKNIQYF. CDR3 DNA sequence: TGTGCCAGTACTAATGGGACAGGGAGGGCCAAAAACATTCAGTACTTC.